Listed below are T cell receptor beta chains from one sample, sequenced in a study of human T cells and chemical hapten exposure. From the RACE reads, TCRdb called clonotypes with MiXCR, one entry per CDR3 protein. This table has about 64,000 distinct CDR3 sequences, about 10% appearing once. Sample: whole blood, taken in connection with sensitization to the hapten diphenylcyclopropenone (DPC). The source of these receptors is a woman in her 40s with alopecia areata. Some clones in this sample may be carry-over from other donors' samples. The CDR3 runs from the conserved cysteine through the conserved F or W. D genes are given only for firm matches. Where a row states a size, it is once, few, many or the class of an expanded clone; other rows omit it.

D gene	clone size	V gene	J gene	CDR3 DNA	CDR3 protein
-	-	TRBV27	TRBJ2-3	TGTGCCAGCAAAAAGAACAGGATCGGGACAGATACGCAGTATTTT	CASKKNRIGTDTQYF
TRBD1	many	TRBV5-5	TRBJ2-1	TGTGCCAGCAGCCGGCAGGGGGGACAGGGATACAATGAGCAGTTCTTC	CASSRQGGQGYNEQFF
TRBD2	many	TRBV3-1	TRBJ2-5	TGTGCCAGCAGCCAAGATCTAACGGGAGGGGCAGGGACCCAGTACTTC	CASSQDLTGGAGTQYF
-	-	TRBV11-2	TRBJ2-5	TGTGCCAGCAGCTTAAGGGAACGACAGCGAGGGGGGACGACCCAGTACTTC	CASSLRERQRGGTTQYF
-	many	TRBV20-1	TRBJ1-5	TGCAGTGCTAGAGGGCAGGGAAATCAGCCCCAGCATTTT	CSARGQGNQPQHF
-	few	TRBV7-9	TRBJ2-3	TGTGTCAGCAGCCTTGGCCCCACAAGCACAGATACGCAGTATTTT	CVSSLGPTSTDTQYF
TRBD1	-	TRBV29-1	TRBJ2-7	TGCAGCGCGGGACAGGGGGCGAGCGAGCAGTACTTC	CSAGQGASEQYF
-	few	TRBV12-3/TRBV12-4	TRBJ1-6	TGTGCCAGCAGCCCCGGGGTGAGGGGGTCACCCCTCCACTTT	CASSPGVRGSPLHF
TRBD2	-	TRBV7-9	TRBJ2-2	TGTGCCAGCAGTCCTTGGACTAGCGGAAGCACCGGGGAGCTGTTTTTT	CASSPWTSGSTGELFF
TRBD1	few	TRBV6-5	TRBJ1-5	TGTGCCAGCAGACGAGGACAGGGGGATCAGCCCCAGCATTTT	CASRRGQGDQPQHF
-	many	TRBV4-1	TRBJ1-4	TGCGCCAGCAGCCGGACAGAGGTCCCGCCAACTAATGAAAAACTGTTTTTT	CASSRTEVPPTNEKLFF
-	few	TRBV6-2/TRBV6-3	TRBJ2-3	TGTGCCAGCAGTTACCCCACAGATACGCAGTATTTT	CASSYPTDTQYF
-	-	TRBV20-1	TRBJ1-5	TGCAGTGTGGAAGACGGCGATCAGCCCCAGCATTTT	CSVEDGDQPQHF
-	many	TRBV7-9	TRBJ1-2	TGTGCCAGCAGCTCCTCCGGAGGGCGGAGCTATGGCTACACCTTC	CASSSSGGRSYGYTF
-	many	TRBV7-2	TRBJ2-5	TGTGCCAGCAGCTCGCTTGCGGGGGCCGCGGGAGAGACCCAGTACTTC	CASSSLAGAAGETQYF
TRBD1	-	TRBV7-9	TRBJ2-7	TGTGCCAGCAGCTTGCTCCCGGGACAGGGGCACGACGAGCAGTACTTC	CASSLLPGQGHDEQYF
-	few	TRBV7-2	TRBJ1-4	TGTGCCAGCAGCCTGGAAGGGGTGCCTGGTGAAAAACTGTTTTTT	CASSLEGVPGEKLFF
-	many	TRBV6-4	TRBJ2-1	TGTGCCAGCAGTCCCACGGAAGGGAATGAGCAGTTCTTC	CASSPTEGNEQFF
-	many	TRBV12-3/TRBV12-4	TRBJ1-5	TGTGCCAGCAGTTTAGTCTCGGCAGGGGACCAGCCCCAGCATTTT	CASSLVSAGDQPQHF
TRBD2	many	TRBV11-2	TRBJ2-7	TGTGCCAGCAGCTACCGGACTAGCGGGAGGACCCACGAGCAGTACTTC	CASSYRTSGRTHEQYF
-	-	TRBV20-1	TRBJ1-1	TGCAGTGCCGCCCCTATGAACACTGAAGCTTTCTTT	CSAAPMNTEAFF
-	-	TRBV6-5	TRBJ2-7	TGTGCCAGTCACACGGGGGCTTTCCCCTACGAGCAGTACTTC	CASHTGAFPYEQYF
TRBD1	many	TRBV6-1	TRBJ1-5	TGTGCCAGCAGCTGGACAGGGGGCATTCAGCCCCAGCATTTT	CASSWTGGIQPQHF
TRBD1	many	TRBV11-3	TRBJ1-1	TGTGCCAGCAGCTTAGATGGACAGGGGGACACTGAAGCTTTCTTT	CASSLDGQGDTEAFF
TRBD1	few	TRBV12-3/TRBV12-4	TRBJ2-7	TGTGCCAGCAGCCCGACAGGGGGCCACTACGAGCAGTACTTC	CASSPTGGHYEQYF
TRBD2	-	TRBV19	TRBJ2-7	TGTGCCAGTAGTATGGGACTAGCGGGTCCCTACGAGCAGTACTTC	CASSMGLAGPYEQYF
-	-	TRBV7-3	TRBJ2-2	TGTGCCAACAGCTCCACCCCTTCCGTCGCGAACACCGGGGAGCTGTTTTTT	CANSSTPSVANTGELFF
TRBD1	-	TRBV4-1	TRBJ1-3	TGCGCCAGCAGCCAAGAGAAGAAGGGGGCGTTGGGAAACACCATATATTTT	CASSQEKKGALGNTIYF
TRBD2	many	TRBV7-2	TRBJ2-5	TGTGCCAGCAGCTTAGTTGGTTCGGCTAGCGGGCCCCCCGGTGGGACCCAGTACTTC	CASSLVGSASGPPGGTQYF
-	-	TRBV7-2	TRBJ2-1	TGTGCCAGCAGCTTAGTTAGACGGGGGAATGAGCAGTTCTTC	CASSLVRRGNEQFF
-	few	TRBV10-3	TRBJ2-2	TGTGCCATACACCGAGATGGGACCGGGGAGCTGTTTTTT	CAIHRDGTGELFF
-	few	TRBV27	TRBJ2-7	TGTGCCAGCAGCCCCCCCCCCGGTTTCGTGTCTGAGCAGTACTTC	CASSPPPGFVSEQYF
TRBD2	many	TRBV7-3	TRBJ2-5	TGTGCCAGCAGCAGAGACCCAGCGGGGGGGATCCTTGAGACCCAGTACTTC	CASSRDPAGGILETQYF
TRBD1	few	TRBV29-1	TRBJ2-3	TGCAGCGCGAGACAGGGGGCTTTCACAGATACGCAGTATTTT	CSARQGAFTDTQYF
-	many	TRBV5-8	TRBJ1-5	TGTGCCAGCAGCTTGGTTCAGAATTCGGATCAGCCCCAGCATTTT	CASSLVQNSDQPQHF
-	few	TRBV19	TRBJ2-5	TGTGCCAGTGGGGGACGGCGACAAGAGACCCAGTACTTC	CASGGRRQETQYF
-	-	TRBV12-3/TRBV12-4	TRBJ2-1	TGTGCCAGCAGTGACCCCTTCGAGGCGTCGGATGAGCAGTTCTTC	CASSDPFEASDEQFF
-	-	TRBV19	TRBJ1-5	TGTGCCAGTAGTATTAGTTATTCTAGGGGCAATCAGCCCCAGCATTTT	CASSISYSRGNQPQHF
-	few	TRBV19	TRBJ1-5	TGTGCCAGTAGCCACGGACGGAGCAATCAGCCCCAGCATTTT	CASSHGRSNQPQHF
-	many	TRBV29-1	TRBJ1-3	TGCAGCATGTACTCTGGAAACACCATATATTTT	CSMYSGNTIYF
TRBD1	few	TRBV2	TRBJ1-6	TGTGCCAGCAGCGGGGACAGGGTCGGTTCACCCCTCCACTTT	CASSGDRVGSPLHF
-	once	TRBV29-1	TRBJ2-1	TGCAGCAACCCGGATCCTCAAAAAAGCCGTGGGACTCCTTACTACAATGAGCAGTTCTTC	CSNPDPQKSRGTPYYNEQFF
-	many	TRBV20-1	TRBJ1-6	TGCAGTGCTAGACCCCGCGCCACACTCCTAAATTCACCCCTCCACTTT	CSARPRATLLNSPLHF
-	few	TRBV30	TRBJ1-1	TGTGCCTGGAGTGTACAAGGGAACACTGAAGCTTTCTTT	CAWSVQGNTEAFF
TRBD1	many	TRBV6-5	TRBJ1-3	TGTGCCAGCAGTTACGCAAAGGGGGCTTCTGGAAACACCATATATTTT	CASSYAKGASGNTIYF
-	-	TRBV11-2	TRBJ2-2	TGTGCCAGCAGCCCGAGGACAGGAGGGAGCACCGGGGAGCTGTTTTTT	CASSPRTGGSTGELFF
-	many	TRBV7-6	TRBJ1-3	TGTGCCAGCACCCAGTTCCAGGCCGGCCAGCGCTCTGGAAACACCATATATTTT	CASTQFQAGQRSGNTIYF
-	many	TRBV19	TRBJ2-2	TGTGCCAGTAGTCAACTGCCGGGGGAGCTGTTTTTT	CASSQLPGELFF
TRBD1	-	TRBV5-8	TRBJ2-5	TGTGCCAGCAGCTTGATAACAGGGGGCATGGAGACCCAGTACTTC	CASSLITGGMETQYF
-	few	TRBV11-2	TRBJ2-3	TGTGCCAGCAGCTTCGGGGGTGGGGGCACAGATACGCAGTATTTT	CASSFGGGGTDTQYF
-	many	TRBV7-2	TRBJ1-6	TGTGCCAGCAGCTTAGCAGGCCCCTATAATTCACCCCTCCACTTT	CASSLAGPYNSPLHF
-	many	TRBV7-9	TRBJ2-5	TGTGCCAGCGCACAAGAGACCCAGTACTTC	CASAQETQYF
TRBD1	-	TRBV5-1	TRBJ1-1	TGCGCCAGCAGCTATTGGGGACAGGGGATGTCTGAAGCTTTCTTT	CASSYWGQGMSEAFF
-	few	TRBV29-1	TRBJ2-5	TGCAGCGCAACGACCGGGACCCAAGAGACCCAGTACTTC	CSATTGTQETQYF
-	many	TRBV10-2	TRBJ1-1	TGCGCCAGCTCAAGCACGGGTGCGAGTAACACTGAAGCTTTCTTT	CASSSTGASNTEAFF
TRBD2	many	TRBV11-2	TRBJ2-1	TGTGCCAGCAGCTCGCGGGGGGAATCCTACAATGAGCAGTTCTTC	CASSSRGESYNEQFF
-	few	TRBV5-5	TRBJ2-4	TGTGCCAGCAGCTACGGCAATTTAGCCAAAAACATTCAGTACTTC	CASSYGNLAKNIQYF
-	few	TRBV3-2	TRBJ2-1	TGTGCCAGCAGCCAGACAGGAGCCTACAATGAGCAGTTCTTC	CASSQTGAYNEQFF
TRBD1	-	TRBV20-1	TRBJ1-1	TGCAGTGCTAGATCCGGGACAGGGGGCACTGAAGCTTTCTTT	CSARSGTGGTEAFF
-	many	TRBV28	TRBJ2-7	TGTGCCAGCAGCCCCCGGTCAGGGGTCGCCGAGCAGTACTTC	CASSPRSGVAEQYF